These 9 T cell receptor beta chains share one sample of origin, sequenced in a study of identical twins. TCRdb re-called the 5' RACE reads with MiXCR, one entry per CDR3 protein. The sample yields 100,000 to 110,000 distinct CDR3 sequences, 5.9% seen once. The specimen sequenced was memory T cells sorted from blood. These receptors were collected from a woman in her forties or fifties in good health.

This clonotype has at least ten counts. The CDR3 reads CASSSKAGTMDNEQFF. The CDR3 DNA sequence: TGCGCCAGCAGCTCCAAGGCCGGGACAATGGACAATGAGCAGTTCTTC. V usage is TRBV5-1 and J usage is TRBJ2-1; possible D gene TRBD1, 6 bases. The CDR3 runs to 16 residues. Germline loops: CDR1 SGHRS, CDR2 YFSETQ. Between the trimmed V and J ends, which lost 3 bases and 5 bases, there was a span of 18 bases.

This clonotype has more than one count but fewer than ten. The chain combines TRBV19 with TRBJ1-2; 7 nucleotides agree with TRBD1. Germline loops: CDR1 LNHDA, CDR2 SQIVND (reference sequence). Trimming took 6 bases from V and 8 from J; bases not matched to a gene: 9. This CDR3 has 13 amino acids. The CDR3 here is CASRPDRSGGYTF. CDR3 bases: TGTGCCAGTAGGCCGGACAGGTCGGGCGGCTACACCTTC.

This clonotype was counted ten times or more. V and J are TRBV20-1 and TRBJ2-1; 7 positions agree with TRBD1. Germline V gene data show CDR1 as DFQATT and CDR2 as SNEGSKA (reference sequence). The CDR3 length is 16 residues. The ends lost 0 bases at V and 4 bases at J; junction bases unmatched: 9. CDR3 sequence reads: CSARDRGRGSYNEQFF. In DNA, the CDR3 is TGCAGTGCTAGAGATCGGGGCAGGGGGTCGTACAATGAGCAGTTCTTC.

There are many counts of this clonotype. The junction and the germline gene differ at one end; a read error may be behind it. This chain links TRBV7-8 with TRBJ1-1; D uncertain. CDR3 length: 14 residues. Germline CDR1 is SGHVS and CDR2 is FQNEAQ. CDR3 amino acids: CASSSGGKNIEAFF. CDR3 DNA: TGTGCCAGCAGCTCGGGTGGGAAAAACATTGAAGCTTTCTTT. The full variable domain, rest sourced from reference TRBV7-8 and TRBJ1-1, is GAGVSQSPRYKVAKRGQDVALRCDPISGHVSLFWYQQALGQGPEFLTYFQNEAQLDKSGLPSDRFFAERPEGSVSTLKIQRTQQEDSAVYLCASSSGGKNIEAFFGQGTRLTVV.

This clonotype has ten or more counts. This sequence joins TRBV11-2 and TRBJ1-1, with TRBD1 matching over 10 bases. V gave up 6 bases and J gave up 4 bases; unmatched junction bases: 11. CDR3 size: 16 residues. Germline V CDR1 and CDR2: SGHAT, FQNNGV. The CDR3 here is CASRRPGTGVITEAFF. CDR3 nucleotides: TGTGCCAGCAGGAGGCCGGGGACAGGGGTAATCACTGAAGCTTTCTTT.

This clonotype showed up many times. V and J are TRBV7-2 and TRBJ2-3, with D possibly matching TRBD2 (5 bases). This CDR3 contains 14 residues. Germline V gene lookup returns CDR1 SGHTA and CDR2 FQGNSA. Trimming pared 3 bases from V and 2 bases from J, leaving 9 bases between. CDR3 protein: CASSLRLPTDTQYF. CDR3 DNA sequence: TGTGCCAGCAGCTTGAGACTACCCACAGATACGCAGTATTTT.

This clonotype was counted many times. The V and J genes are TRBV11-2 and TRBJ2-3, with D possibly being TRBD1 or TRBD2 (5 bases each). V lost 5 bases and J 5 bases, leaving 17 bases between the germline ends. This CDR3 has 15 residues. Per the germline V gene, CDR1 is SGHAT and CDR2 is FQNNGV. CDR3 DNA sequence: TGTGCCAGCAGCACCGGGACGACGGTCCAAGATACGCAGTATTTT. Its protein is CASSTGTTVQDTQYF. The full variable domain, in which reference TRBV11-2 and TRBJ2-3 provide the parts outside the CDR3, is EAGVAQSPRYKIIEKRQSVAFWCNPISGHATLYWYQQILGQGPKLLIQFQNNGVVDDSQLPKDRFSAERLKGVDSTLKIQPAKLEDSAVYLCASSTGTTVQDTQYFGPGTRLTVL.

This clonotype was found many times. The chain is built from TRBV20-1 and TRBJ2-7; D gene ambiguous. The V gene's germline CDR1 is DFQATT and CDR2 SNEGSKA (reference sequence). This CDR3 has 13 amino acids. Trimming cost V 2 bases and J 2 bases, with 10 bases left between them. The DNA for the CDR3 is TGCAGTGCTAGACGTGAAACCCCCTACGAGCAGTACTTC. This encodes CSARRETPYEQYF.

This clonotype was observed many times. The genes are TRBV7-6 and TRBJ2-5, with D perhaps matching TRBD1 or TRBD2 (5 bases each). Per the germline V gene, CDR1 is SGHVS and CDR2 is FNYEAQ. This CDR3 comprises 16 residues. V lost 1 base to trimming and J lost 1 base, with 13 bases between them. The CDR3 bases are TGTGCCAGCAGCTTAGTAGGGACGGGAACCCAAGAGACCCAGTACTTC. It encodes CASSLVGTGTQETQYF.